This TCR beta chain comes out of a study of blood T cell repertoires in COVID-19. Across the whole study: T cells, B-cell-depleted T cells, or PBMCs provided the cDNA or gDNA that served as material.

Trimming cost V 2 bases and J 0 bases, with 7 bases left between them. The CDR3 is made up of 14 amino acids. Germline CDR1 reads LNHDA; CDR2 reads SQIVND (reference sequence). Generated by immunoSEQ multiplex PCR, the TCRdb table keeps only in-frame clones and is missing some. The sample records around 70,000 clones, around 86% being singletons. This sequence joins TRBV19 and TRBJ1-1, with D hard to call. This clonotype originated in an elderly woman with active or convalescent COVID-19. Sequenced input: peripheral blood. As DNA, the CDR3 is TGTGCCAGTAGTATAACCGACTTGAACACTGAAGCTTTCTTT. It translates to CASSITDLNTEAFF.